These 14 T cell receptor beta chains were sequenced from one sample in a study of shared clonotypes between healthy human individuals. Data came from immunoSEQ multiplex PCR; TCRdb stores just in-frame clones and leaves some out. The sample contains approximately 740,000 clones, 74% of which appear only once. Sequencing was done on a sample of memory CD4+ T cells sorted from blood. The subset is: CD45RA-negative fraction. The source of these receptors is a woman aged 25 to 45 in good health.

This clone was recorded a few times. The chain employs TRBV29-1 and TRBJ1-4, with D possibly being TRBD1 (6 bases). The V gene lost 5 bases and the J gene lost 6 bases, with 13 bases spanning the gap. This CDR3 spans 13 amino acids. The germline V gene encodes CDR1 SQVTM and CDR2 ANQGSEA. DNA for the CDR3: TGCAGCGTTAGTGGACAGATGCATGAAAAACTGTTTTTT. Protein product: CSVSGQMHEKLFF.

The V and J genes are TRBV5-6 and TRBJ2-5; D could derive from TRBD1 or TRBD2 (5 bases each). CDR3 size: 14 residues. Trimming shortened V by 2 bases and J by 7 bases, and 15 bases separated the two germline ends. Germline assignment: CDR1 SGHDT and CDR2 YYEEEE. Written as DNA, the CDR3 is TGTGCCAGCAGCTTAGCACAGGTCAGCGGGACCCAGTACTTC. Protein product: CASSLAQVSGTQYF.

The CDR3 here is CAWSREGNTGELFF. For the CDR3, the DNA is TGTGCCTGGAGCCGGGAGGGCAACACCGGGGAGCTGTTTTTT. This rearrangement joins TRBV30 to TRBJ2-2, with 8 bases matching TRBD2. This CDR3 is 14 amino acids long. J gave up 2 bases and V 3 bases, and 2 bases lay outside the gene matches. Germline-derived CDR1 and CDR2 are GTSNPN and SVGIG (reference sequence).

This chain joins TRBV6-6 and TRBJ2-2; unclear D gene. V lost 5 bases, J lost 0 bases, and 10 bases lay in between. The CDR3 loop spans 15 amino acids. Germline CDR1 reads MNHNY; CDR2 reads SVGAGI (reference sequence). DNA for the CDR3: TGTGCCAGCAGTAGAAACCCAACGAACACCGGGGAGCTGTTTTTT. This sequence encodes CASSRNPTNTGELFF.

The chain employs TRBV19 and TRBJ2-1; 8 nucleotides align to TRBD2. Trimming cost V 3 bases and J 4 bases; bases outside gene matches: 5. Germline CDR1 and CDR2: LNHDA and SQIVND (reference sequence). This CDR3 comprises 15 residues. Here the CDR3 reads CASSMNSGNYNEQFF. The CDR3 nucleotides are TGTGCCAGTAGTATGAATAGCGGGAATTACAATGAGCAGTTCTTC. The full variable domain, its missing parts supplied by reference TRBV19 and TRBJ2-1, is DGGITQSPKYLFRKEGQNVTLSCEQNLNHDAMYWYRQDPGQGLRLIYYSQIVNDFQKGDIAEGYSVSREKKESFPLTVTSAQKNPTAFYLCASSMNSGNYNEQFFGPGTRLTVL.

The chain couples TRBV7-2 to TRBJ2-1; no reliable D call. V lost 5 bases, J lost 0 bases, and 11 bases lay in between. Looked up from germline, CDR1 is SGHTA and CDR2 is FQGNSA. This CDR3 is 15 amino acids long. The CDR3 bases are TGTGCCAGCAGCGGGTCCCTGAGCTCCTACAATGAGCAGTTCTTC. Its protein is CASSGSLSSYNEQFF.

V usage is TRBV23-1 and J usage is TRBJ1-4, with 7 bases lining up with TRBD1. TRBV23-1 is placed among ORFs of uncertain function. This CDR3 contains 16 residues. The J segment lost 4 bases and the V segment lost 0 bases, leaving 5 bases of the junction unmatched. The CDR3 DNA sequence: TGCGCCAGCAGTCAATCGGCCCGACAGGGTAATGAAAAACTGTTTTTT. It codes for CASSQSARQGNEKLFF.

The V and J genes are TRBV2 and TRBJ2-1, with 12 bases aligning to TRBD2. After removal of 5 bases from V and 8 bases from J, the junction contained 10 bases not matched to a gene. The CDR3 extends over 16 amino acids. CDR1 is SNHLY, CDR2 FYNNEI, per germline. As DNA, the CDR3 is TGTGCCAGCAGTATGGCGTCTAGCGGGAGGGGCGATGAGCAGTTCTTC. Amino acids: CASSMASSGRGDEQFF.

V usage is TRBV27 and J usage is TRBJ2-1; a possible D gene is TRBD2 (6 bases). The CDR3 extends over 16 amino acids. Germline CDR1 is MNHEY and CDR2 is SMNVEV (reference sequence). The germline V and J ends were trimmed by 5 bases and 4 bases, with 18 bases remaining between them. CDR3 protein: CASSKLRESQYNEQFF. DNA for the CDR3: TGTGCCAGCAGTAAATTACGGGAGAGTCAGTACAATGAGCAGTTCTTC.

The rearrangement joins TRBV6-5 to TRBJ1-3; D gene ambiguous. Germline values: CDR1 MNHEY, CDR2 SVGAGI. This CDR3 is 15 amino acids long. V lost 8 bases to trimming and J lost 0 bases, with 14 bases between them. The CDR3 DNA is TGTGCCAGCTCCTTTCTTTCCAACTCTGGAAACACCATATATTTT. Encoded protein: CASSFLSNSGNTIYF.

The chain joins TRBV30 to TRBJ1-1; no clear D. Germline assignment: CDR1 GTSNPN and CDR2 SVGIG (reference sequence). The V gene lost 0 bases and the J gene lost 10 bases, with 12 bases spanning the gap. The CDR3 has 12 amino acids. CDR3 in amino acids: CAWSVAGSRAFF. CDR3 DNA: TGTGCCTGGAGTGTGGCGGGGTCTAGAGCTTTCTTT. Combining the CDR3 with reference TRBV30 and TRBJ1-1 gives the whole variable domain SQTIHQWPATLVQPVGSPLSLECTVEGTSNPNLYWYRQAAGRGLQLLFYSVGIGQISSEVPQNLSASRPQDRQFILSSKKLLLSDSGFYLCAWSVAGSRAFFGQGTRLTVV.

This clone was seen once. V gene TRBV10-3 combines with J gene TRBJ2-7, with TRBD1 matching over 9 bases. The CDR3 length is 13 residues. V was clipped by 4 bases and J by 4 bases; unmatched bases: 2. The germline CDR1 and CDR2 sequences are ENHRY and SYGVKD. For the CDR3, the DNA is TGTGCCATCAGTGCGGGACAGGGTTACGAGCAGTACTTC. Its translation is CAISAGQGYEQYF.

On this clone itself: At the DNA level, this CDR3 is encoded by other sequences in the same sample as well. The chain is built from TRBV28 and TRBJ2-7; 10 bases align to TRBD1. The CDR3 sequence is 13 residues long. V gave up 4 bases and J gave up 4 bases; unmatched junction bases: 1. From germline, CDR1 is MDHEN and CDR2 SYDVKM. The chain's CDR3 is CASSSGQGYEQYF. The CDR3 DNA follows: TGTGCCAGCAGTTCGGGACAGGGGTACGAGCAGTACTTC.

In this sample, this clone turned up many times. The CDR3 here is CASSPDDFDYNEQFF. For the CDR3, the DNA is TGTGCCAGCAGCCCCGACGACTTTGACTACAATGAGCAGTTCTTC. V gene TRBV7-9 combines with J gene TRBJ2-1; D remains ambiguous. V lost 5 bases and J lost 3, with 14 bases in between. CDR3 length: 15 amino acids. Germline V lookup: CDR1 SEHNR, CDR2 FQNEAQ (reference sequence).